This paragraph reports one T cell receptor beta chain. What it recognizes is unknown. The entry originates in a study of cytomegalovirus exposure and HLA in healthy donors. This CDR3 has 15 residues. Germline V gene lookup returns CDR1 SGHDT and CDR2 YYEEEE. V was clipped by 4 bases and J by 6 bases, with 19 bases between them. PCR amplification relied on 60 Vbeta primers (plus 13 Jbeta primers). Method: immunoSEQ multiplex PCR; TCRdb's copy keeps in-frame clones and lacks some. The sample lists about 200,000 clones; around 85% were seen once. Study-wide findings and caveats: Earlier results showed most TCR beta V segments being productive about 87% or about 30% of the time. The presence/absence work took it that sequencing depth was about the same across donors. More clonal expansion characterized HLA-associated TCR beta chains than equally common others in a later analysis.

V usage is TRBV5-6 and J usage is TRBJ1-1, with D perhaps matching TRBD1 (5 bases). The clonotype comes from a middle-aged man in good health and CMV-seronegative. The sequenced sample consisted of PBMCs. Here the CDR3 reads CASSTRSGFWAEAFF. The CDR3 DNA is TGTGCCAGCAGCACCCGTTCAGGGTTTTGGGCTGAAGCTTTCTTT.